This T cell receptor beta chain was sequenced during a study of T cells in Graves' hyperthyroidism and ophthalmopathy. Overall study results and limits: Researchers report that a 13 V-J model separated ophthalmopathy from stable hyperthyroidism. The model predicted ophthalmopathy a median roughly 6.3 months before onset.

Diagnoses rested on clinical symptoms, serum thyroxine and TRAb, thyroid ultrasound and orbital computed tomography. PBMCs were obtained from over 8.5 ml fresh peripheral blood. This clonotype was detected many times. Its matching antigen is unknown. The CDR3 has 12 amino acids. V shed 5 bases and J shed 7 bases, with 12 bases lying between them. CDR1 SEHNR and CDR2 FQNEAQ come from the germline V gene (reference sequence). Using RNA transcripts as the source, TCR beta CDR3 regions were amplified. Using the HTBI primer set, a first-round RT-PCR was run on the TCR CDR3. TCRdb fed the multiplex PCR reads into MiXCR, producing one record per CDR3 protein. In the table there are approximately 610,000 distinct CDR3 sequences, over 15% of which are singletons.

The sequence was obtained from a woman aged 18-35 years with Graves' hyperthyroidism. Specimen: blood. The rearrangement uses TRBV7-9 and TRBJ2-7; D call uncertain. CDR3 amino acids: CASSITVGEQYF. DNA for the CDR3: TGTGCCAGCAGCATAACAGTAGGGGAGCAGTACTTC.